This entry lists 28 T cell receptor beta chains sequenced from one sample in a study of blood T cells in healthy people across ages. Then a second PCR, running about 7 to 11 cycles, was carried out with a sample-barcoded 5' primer and a J-beta primer mix. TCRdb redid the calling of the 5' RACE reads with MiXCR, one entry per CDR3 protein. The sample holds hundreds of thousands of distinct CDR3 sequences; about three fifths are singletons and the top ten take roughly 20%. The sample comprised blood. Receptors were obtained from a man under 40 in good health.

With regard to this clonotype: A much larger clone differs from this one at a single base, so this may be a read error. In DNA, the CDR3 is TGTGCCACCGGGGACACAGATACGCAGTATTTT. This codes for CATGDTDTQYF. The rearrangement joins TRBV10-3 to TRBJ2-3, with D possibly TRBD2 on 5 matching bases. This CDR3 has 11 amino acids. V dropped 10 bases and J dropped 2 bases, with 7 bases sitting between them. The germline CDR1 and CDR2 sequences are ENHRY and SYGVKD.

This clonotype has only a few counts. The genes are TRBV6-2 or TRBV6-3 and TRBJ2-1; 10 bases align to TRBD2. Germline CDR1 and CDR2: MNHEY and SVGEGT. The CDR3 consists of 17 residues. Germline trimming cut 5 bases from V and 4 bases from J; bases unmatched to any gene: 11. Written as DNA, the CDR3 is TGTGCCAGCAGTCCTCAGACTAGCGGGCACTTTTACAATGAGCAGTTCTTC. It specifies CASSPQTSGHFYNEQFF.

The chain joins TRBV20-1 to TRBJ2-3, with TRBD1 matching over 9 bases. Germline V lookup: CDR1 DFQATT, CDR2 SNEGSKA (reference sequence). The CDR3 extends over 13 amino acids. With V trimmed by 6 bases and J by 7 bases, 8 bases remained unmatched. CDR3 DNA: TGCAGTGCACGGGACAGGGAAACGTATACGCAGTATTTT. The encoded protein is CSARDRETYTQYF.

This clonotype was counted between two and nine times. V gene TRBV29-1 combines with J gene TRBJ1-2, with D perhaps TRBD1 (6 bases). There are 11 residues in the CDR3. The germline gives CDR1 SQVTM, CDR2 ANQGSEA. V was shortened by 3 bases and J by 7 bases, with 9 bases between the two germline ends. CDR3 residues: CSVEGAFGYTF. The CDR3, as DNA: TGCAGCGTTGAGGGGGCCTTTGGCTACACCTTC.

V and J are TRBV20-1 and TRBJ2-5; D ambiguous. CDR1 is DFQATT and CDR2 is SNEGSKA in the germline V gene (reference sequence). CDR3 length: 10 amino acids. V shed 0 bases and J shed 11 bases, with 7 bases lying between them. The CDR3 sequence is CSAREGGQYF. CDR3 nucleotide sequence: TGCAGTGCTAGAGAGGGTGGGCAGTACTTC.

This chain links TRBV4-2 with TRBJ1-2; D not resolved. The germline V gene has CDR1 LGHNA and CDR2 YNFKEQ. The CDR3 sequence is 15 residues long. V gave up 1 base and J gave up 7 bases, with 16 bases separating them. The CDR3 bases are TGTGCCAGCAGCCAAGGTTCCGACGAAGCCTGTGGCTACACCTTC. It specifies CASSQGSDEACGYTF.

V usage is TRBV16 and J usage is TRBJ1-2, with D unclear. V lost 2 bases and J lost 3, with 13 bases in between. The CDR3 loop spans 15 amino acids. Germline CDR1 and CDR2: KGHSY and FQNENV. The CDR3 reads CASSQIQEGYYGYTF. The CDR3 DNA follows: TGTGCCAGCAGCCAAATCCAGGAAGGTTACTATGGCTACACCTTC.

This clonotype was found many times. This sequence joins TRBV6-4 and TRBJ2-6; D not certain. The CDR3 spans 19 residues. The V end was cut by 5 bases, the J end by 1 base, with 21 bases between. CDR1 and CDR2 (germline): MRHNA, SNTAGT. CDR3 DNA: TGTGCCAGCAGTACCACCGGCGCCTTACCCTTGTCTGGGGCCAACGTCCTGACTTTC. Translation gives CASSTTGALPLSGANVLTF.

V is TRBV20-1 and J is TRBJ2-5, with 7 bases that match TRBD2. The CDR3 extends over 13 amino acids. J was trimmed by 3 bases and V by 6 bases; bases with no gene match: 7. Germline loops: CDR1 DFQATT, CDR2 SNEGSKA (reference sequence). CDR3 in amino acids: CSAPGLPEETQYF. CDR3 sequence (DNA): TGCAGTGCCCCGGGACTACCTGAAGAGACCCAGTACTTC.

This sequence joins TRBV12-3 or TRBV12-4 and TRBJ2-1; either TRBD1 or TRBD2 may fit D (5 bases each). TRBJ2-7 matches the DNA end more closely, so the J call is doubtful. The CDR3 runs 11 residues. The CDR3: CASRYGGEQYF. The CDR3 DNA follows: TGTGCCAGCAGGTATGGGGGCGAGCAGTACTTC.

This clonotype was counted a single time. Compared with germline, one end of the junction differs, possibly owing to a read error. The chain employs TRBV29-1 and TRBJ2-7; 7 positions agree with TRBD1. The germline CDR1 and CDR2 sequences are SQVTM and ANQGSEA. This CDR3 region has 15 residues. CDR3 amino acids: CSAEDRGQPDYEQYF. The CDR3 DNA is TGCAGCGCTGAAGACCGGGGACAGCCCGACTACGAGCAGTACTTC.

V and J are TRBV12-3 or TRBV12-4 and TRBJ2-7, with TRBD2 as a possible D gene (6 bases). Trimming cost V 5 bases and J 1 base, with 18 bases left between them. The CDR3 loop spans 16 amino acids. In DNA form, the CDR3 reads TGTGCCAGCAGTCCCGAGTCGGGGGAGGCGTCCTACGAGCAGTACTTC. This encodes CASSPESGEASYEQYF.

V gene TRBV5-6 combines with J gene TRBJ2-5, with 7 nucleotides matching TRBD1. Germline V gene sequence: CDR1 SGHDT, CDR2 YYEEEE. The trim removed 4 bases at V and 2 bases at J, leaving 5 bases unmatched. The CDR3 is made up of 14 amino acids. CDR3 loop: CASSRQGIQETQYF. The CDR3 bases are TGTGCCAGCAGCCGACAGGGTATTCAAGAGACCCAGTACTTC.

The chain employs TRBV10-3 and TRBJ2-7, with TRBD2 matching over 12 bases. Losses at the gene ends were 5 bases for V and 5 bases for J; bases not matched to a gene: 4. Germline lookup yields CDR1 ENHRY and CDR2 SYGVKD. This CDR3 contains 14 residues. Here the CDR3 reads CAISRTSGVDEQYF. CDR3 nucleotides: TGTGCCATCAGTCGGACTAGCGGGGTCGACGAGCAGTACTTC.

This clonotype has only a few counts. The V and J genes are TRBV12-3 or TRBV12-4 and TRBJ2-1; 8 bases agree with TRBD2. CDR3 length equals 15 residues. J lost 4 bases, V lost 5 bases, and 7 bases had no gene match. Here the CDR3 reads CASSPAAGGYNEQFF. CDR3 in DNA: TGTGCCAGCAGTCCAGCCGCGGGAGGATACAATGAGCAGTTCTTC.

This chain links TRBV28 with TRBJ2-3; 9 nucleotides match TRBD2. Unmatched junction bases numbered 6, after V lost 11 bases and J lost 0 bases. CDR1 MDHEN and CDR2 SYDVKM come from the germline V gene. This CDR3 has 14 residues. CDR3 in DNA: TGTGCCTTCTCAGCGGGAGGAAGCACAGATACGCAGTATTTT. It specifies CAFSAGGSTDTQYF. Together with reference TRBV28 and TRBJ2-3, the CDR3 gives the full variable domain: DVKVTQSSRYLVKRTGEKVFLECVQDMDHENMFWYRQDPGLGLRLIYFSYDVKMKEKGDIPEGYSVSREKKERFSLILESASTNQTSMYLCAFSAGGSTDTQYFGPGTRLTVL.

The chain combines TRBV4-2 with TRBJ2-3, with 9 bases aligning to TRBD2. Germline CDR1 and CDR2: LGHNA and YNFKEQ. CDR3 length equals 18 residues. The junction had 8 bases not matched to a gene; V was cut back by 1 base and J by 0 bases. The CDR3 DNA follows: TGTGCCAGCAGCCAAGGAGCGGGAGGCTCAACTAGCACAGATACGCAGTATTTT. Residues: CASSQGAGGSTSTDTQYF.

This CDR3 reads CASSSNAYEQYF. As DNA, the CDR3 is TGTGCCAGCAGCTCGAATGCCTACGAGCAGTACTTC. The chain links TRBV12-3 or TRBV12-4 to TRBJ2-7, with D unclear. Trimming removed 6 bases from V and 2 bases from J, with 8 bases in between. The CDR3 extends over 12 amino acids.

The chain uses TRBV5-6 and TRBJ2-1; a possible D gene is TRBD2 (6 bases). From germline, CDR1 is SGHDT and CDR2 YYEEEE. Trimming cost V 4 bases and J 5 bases, with 22 bases left between them. The CDR3 runs 17 residues. CDR3 amino acids: CASSVNDIAERDNEQFF. CDR3 bases: TGTGCCAGCAGCGTGAATGATATAGCGGAGAGGGACAATGAGCAGTTCTTC. Full variable domain (remainder filled in from reference TRBV5-6 and TRBJ2-1): DAGVTQSPTHLIKTRGQQVTLRCSPKSGHDTVSWYQQALGQGPQFIFQYYEEEERQRGNFPDRFSGHQFPNYSSELNVNALLLGDSALYLCASSVNDIAERDNEQFFGPGTRLTVL.

This chain joins TRBV28 and TRBJ2-3; TRBD1 agrees at 7 bases. V lost 8 bases and J lost 1; bases outside the gene matches: 9. The CDR3 loop spans 15 amino acids. Germline values: CDR1 MDHEN, CDR2 SYDVKM. DNA of the CDR3: TGTGCCAGCGACCGTCGGACAGGCGGCACAGATACGCAGTATTTT. Its protein is CASDRRTGGTDTQYF.

This clonotype has more than one count but fewer than ten. The chain links TRBV4-3 to TRBJ2-1, with 9 nucleotides matching TRBD2. CDR3 length: 16 amino acids. V lost 0 bases to trimming and J lost 8 bases; unmatched junction nucleotides: 8. Germline CDR1 LGHNA, CDR2 YSLEER. The CDR3 sequence is CASSQDSSGTGDEQFF. The CDR3 DNA reads TGCGCCAGCAGCCAAGATTCTAGCGGGACGGGGGATGAGCAGTTCTTC.

The J gene is TRBJ1-6, the V gene TRBV6-1; no reliable D call. CDR1 MNHNS and CDR2 SASEGT come from the germline V gene. This CDR3 has 14 amino acids. The V and J ends lost 3 bases and 3 bases respectively, with 6 bases between them. Here the CDR3 DNA reads TGTGCCAGCAGTGACGGACTCTATAATTCACCCCTCCACTTT. Its protein product is CASSDGLYNSPLHF.

The V gene is TRBV2, the J gene TRBJ1-2; a weak D match, TRBD1 (5 bases). V was cut by 3 bases and J by 2 bases, with 19 bases left in between. The CDR3 spans 17 residues. Germline assignment: CDR1 SNHLY and CDR2 FYNNEI. CDR3 amino acids: CASSESMIGDGNYGYTF. As DNA, the CDR3 is TGTGCCAGCAGTGAGAGTATGATAGGGGACGGAAACTATGGCTACACCTTC. The full variable domain, its missing parts supplied by reference TRBV2 and TRBJ1-2, is EPEVTQTPSHQVTQMGQEVILRCVPISNHLYFYWYRQILGQKVEFLVSFYNNEISEKSEIFDDQFSVERPDGSNFTLKIRSTKLEDSAMYFCASSESMIGDGNYGYTFGSGTRLTVV.

The gene calls are TRBV18 and TRBJ2-7, with D possibly TRBD2 on 5 matching bases. The CDR3 has 14 residues. Trimming took 3 bases from V and 2 from J, leaving 11 bases between them. Germline V gene data show CDR1 as KGHSH and CDR2 as LQKENI. CDR3: CASSPLRVPYEQYF. The CDR3, as DNA: TGTGCCAGCTCACCCTTGAGGGTACCCTACGAGCAGTACTTC.

The chain carries TRBV29-1 and TRBJ2-3; 8 positions match TRBD2. The germline V gene encodes CDR1 SQVTM and CDR2 ANQGSEA. This CDR3 is 15 amino acids long. V lost 6 bases, J lost 4 bases, and 12 bases stayed unmatched. In DNA, the CDR3 is TGCAGCGTAGTACAGAGCGGGAGTATCCCAGATACGCAGTATTTT. As protein: CSVVQSGSIPDTQYF.

V gene TRBV28 combines with J gene TRBJ2-7; TRBD2 might be the D (8 bases). With 6 bases removed from V and 4 bases from J, the gap between germline ends came to 16 bases. This CDR3 is 14 amino acids long. The germline gives CDR1 MDHEN, CDR2 SYDVKM. DNA of the CDR3: TGTGCCAGCAGCCGGGGGGGGACAGATTACGAGCAGTACTTC. This encodes CASSRGGTDYEQYF.

This clonotype was detected many times. The V call is TRBV4-2, the J call TRBJ2-5, with D tentatively TRBD2 (6 bases). Trimming left V 1 base short and J 5 bases short, with 14 bases between. Germline V lookup: CDR1 LGHNA, CDR2 YNFKEQ. The CDR3 totals 15 residues. CDR3 DNA sequence: TGTGCCAGCAGCCAAGTGGAGGGCTCGCGCGAGACCCAGTACTTC. Translating it yields CASSQVEGSRETQYF.

The chain links TRBV20-1 to TRBJ2-7; D ambiguous. The CDR3 totals 13 residues. Trimming left V 3 bases short and J 4 bases short, with 13 bases between. CDR1 is DFQATT and CDR2 is SNEGSKA in the germline V gene (reference sequence). The CDR3 protein is CSASRAALYEQYF. In DNA form, the CDR3 reads TGCAGTGCTAGTCGGGCCGCTTTGTACGAGCAGTACTTC.